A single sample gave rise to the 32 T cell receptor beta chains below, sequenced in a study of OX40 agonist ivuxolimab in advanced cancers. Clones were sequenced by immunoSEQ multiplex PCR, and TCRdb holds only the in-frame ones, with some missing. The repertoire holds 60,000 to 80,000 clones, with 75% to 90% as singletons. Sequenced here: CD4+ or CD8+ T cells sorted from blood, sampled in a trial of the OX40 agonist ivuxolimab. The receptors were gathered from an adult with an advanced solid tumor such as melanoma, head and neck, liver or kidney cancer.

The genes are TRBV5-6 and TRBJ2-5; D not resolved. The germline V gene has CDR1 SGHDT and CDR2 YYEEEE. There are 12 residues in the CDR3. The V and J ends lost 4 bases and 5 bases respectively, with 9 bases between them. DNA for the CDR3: TGTGCCAGCAGCATGGATCGGGAGACCCAGTACTTC. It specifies CASSMDRETQYF.

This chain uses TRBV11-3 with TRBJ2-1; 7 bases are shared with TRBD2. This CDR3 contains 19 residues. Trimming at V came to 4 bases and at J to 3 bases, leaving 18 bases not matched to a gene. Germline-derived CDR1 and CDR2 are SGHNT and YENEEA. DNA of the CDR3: TGTGCCAGCAGCTCCCGCGGGGGAGGGAGGCATACCGGCTACAATGAGCAGTTCTTC. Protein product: CASSSRGGGRHTGYNEQFF.

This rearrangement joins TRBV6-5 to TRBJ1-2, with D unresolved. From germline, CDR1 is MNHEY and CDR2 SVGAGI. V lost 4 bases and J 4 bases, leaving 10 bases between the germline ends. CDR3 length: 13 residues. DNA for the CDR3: TGTGCCAGCAGTTCATGGGGTGGCTATGGCTACACCTTC. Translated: CASSSWGGYGYTF.

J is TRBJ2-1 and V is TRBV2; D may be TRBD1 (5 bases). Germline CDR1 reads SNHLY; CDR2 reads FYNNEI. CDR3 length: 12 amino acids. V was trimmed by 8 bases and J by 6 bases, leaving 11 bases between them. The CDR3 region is CASAGFSNEQFF. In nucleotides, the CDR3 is TGTGCCAGCGCAGGGTTTTCCAATGAGCAGTTCTTC.

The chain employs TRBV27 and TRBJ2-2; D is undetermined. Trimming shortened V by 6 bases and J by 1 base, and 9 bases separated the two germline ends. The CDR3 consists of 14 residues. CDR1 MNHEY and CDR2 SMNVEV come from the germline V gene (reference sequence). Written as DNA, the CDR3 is TGTGCCAGCAGGGGCCCGATGAACACCGGGGAGCTGTTTTTT. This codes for CASRGPMNTGELFF.

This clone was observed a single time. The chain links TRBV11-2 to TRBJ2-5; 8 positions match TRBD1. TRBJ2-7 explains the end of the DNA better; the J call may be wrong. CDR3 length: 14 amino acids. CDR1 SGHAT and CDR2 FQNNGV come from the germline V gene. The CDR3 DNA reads TGTGCCAGCAGCTTGACAGGGGCTTCCTACGAGCAGTACTTC. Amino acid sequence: CASSLTGASYEQYF.

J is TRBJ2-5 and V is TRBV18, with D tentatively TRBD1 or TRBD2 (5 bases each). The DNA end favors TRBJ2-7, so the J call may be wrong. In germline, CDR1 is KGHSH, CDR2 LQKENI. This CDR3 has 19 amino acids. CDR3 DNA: TGTGCCAGCTCACCCTCGGGGAGCCAGGGTTCTTACAGCTCCTACGAGCAGTACTTC. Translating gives CASSPSGSQGSYSSYEQYF.

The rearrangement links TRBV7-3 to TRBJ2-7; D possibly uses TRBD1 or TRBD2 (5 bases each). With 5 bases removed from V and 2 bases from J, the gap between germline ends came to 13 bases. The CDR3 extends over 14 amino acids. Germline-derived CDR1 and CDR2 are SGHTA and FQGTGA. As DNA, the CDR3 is TGTGCCAGCAGCCCCCGACCGGGACCCTACGAGCAGTACTTC. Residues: CASSPRPGPYEQYF.

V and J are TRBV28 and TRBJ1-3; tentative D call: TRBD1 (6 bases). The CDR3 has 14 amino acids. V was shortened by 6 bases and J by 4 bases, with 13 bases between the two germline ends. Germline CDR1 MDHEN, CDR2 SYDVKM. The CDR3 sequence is CASSRTGIGNTIYF. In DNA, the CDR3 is TGTGCCAGCAGCCGTACAGGGATCGGAAACACCATATATTTT.

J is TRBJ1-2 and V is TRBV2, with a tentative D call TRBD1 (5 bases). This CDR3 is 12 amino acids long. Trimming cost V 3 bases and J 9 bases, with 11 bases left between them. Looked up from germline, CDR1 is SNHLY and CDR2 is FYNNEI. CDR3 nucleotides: TGTGCCAGCAGTGACGGGGGGAGGAGCTACACCTTC. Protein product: CASSDGGRSYTF.

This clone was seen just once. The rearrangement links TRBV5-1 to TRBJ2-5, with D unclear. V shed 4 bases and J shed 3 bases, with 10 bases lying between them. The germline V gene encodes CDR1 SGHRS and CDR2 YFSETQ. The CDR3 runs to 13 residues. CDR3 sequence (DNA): TGCGCCAGCAGCGTCACTTACGAAGAGACCCAGTACTTC. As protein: CASSVTYEETQYF.

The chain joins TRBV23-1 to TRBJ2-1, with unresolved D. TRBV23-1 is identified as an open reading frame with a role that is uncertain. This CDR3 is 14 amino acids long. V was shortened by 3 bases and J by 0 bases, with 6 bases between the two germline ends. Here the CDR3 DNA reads TGCGCCAGCAGTCAGGGTAGCTCCTACAATGAGCAGTTCTTC. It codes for CASSQGSSYNEQFF.

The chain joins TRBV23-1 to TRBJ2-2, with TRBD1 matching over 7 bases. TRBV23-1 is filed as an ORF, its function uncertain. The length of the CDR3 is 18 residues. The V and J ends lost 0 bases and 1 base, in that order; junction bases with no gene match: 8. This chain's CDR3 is CASSQSADRDRNTGELFF. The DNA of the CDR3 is TGCGCCAGCAGTCAATCCGCCGACAGGGATCGGAACACCGGGGAGCTGTTTTTT.

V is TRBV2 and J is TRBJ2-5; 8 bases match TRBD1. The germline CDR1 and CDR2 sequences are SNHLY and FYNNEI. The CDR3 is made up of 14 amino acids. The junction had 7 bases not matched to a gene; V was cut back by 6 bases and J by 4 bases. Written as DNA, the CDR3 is TGTGCCAGCAGAAGCAGGGGGCTTGGAGAGACCCAGTACTTC. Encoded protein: CASRSRGLGETQYF.

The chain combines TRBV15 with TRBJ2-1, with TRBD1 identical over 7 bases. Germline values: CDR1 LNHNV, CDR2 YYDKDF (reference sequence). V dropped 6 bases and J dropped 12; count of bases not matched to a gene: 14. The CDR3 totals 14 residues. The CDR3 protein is CATSPGQLLRGQFF. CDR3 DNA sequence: TGTGCCACCAGTCCGGGACAGCTCCTTCGGGGGCAGTTCTTC.

The CDR3 coding sequence is TGTGCCAGCAGCCGGGGACTAGCGGGTCGCTACTCCTACAATGAGCAGTTCTTC. Residues: CASSRGLAGRYSYNEQFF. The V gene is TRBV4-2, the J gene TRBJ2-1, with 12 bases fitting TRBD2. The CDR3 sequence is 18 residues long. The germline gives CDR1 LGHNA, CDR2 YNFKEQ. The junction had 7 bases not matched to a gene; V was cut back by 4 bases and J by 0 bases.

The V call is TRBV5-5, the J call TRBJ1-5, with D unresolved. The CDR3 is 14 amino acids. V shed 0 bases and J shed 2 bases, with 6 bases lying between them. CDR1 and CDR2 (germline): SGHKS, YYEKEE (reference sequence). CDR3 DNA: TGTGCCAGCAGCTTGGCCCCGGGCAATCAGCCCCAGCATTTT. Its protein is CASSLAPGNQPQHF.

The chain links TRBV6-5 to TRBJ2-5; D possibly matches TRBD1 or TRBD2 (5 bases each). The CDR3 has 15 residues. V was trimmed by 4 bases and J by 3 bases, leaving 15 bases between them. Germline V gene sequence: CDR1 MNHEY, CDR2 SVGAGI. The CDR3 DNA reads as TGTGCCAGCAGTTCCTCCGGGACCCGGGAAGAGACCCAGTACTTC. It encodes CASSSSGTREETQYF.

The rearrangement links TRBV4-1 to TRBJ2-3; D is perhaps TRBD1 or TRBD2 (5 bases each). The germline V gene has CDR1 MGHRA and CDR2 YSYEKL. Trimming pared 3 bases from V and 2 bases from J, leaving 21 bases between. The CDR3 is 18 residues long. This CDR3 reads CASSHPPGPFIFTDTQYF. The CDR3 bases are TGCGCCAGCAGCCATCCCCCGGGGCCCTTTATATTCACAGATACGCAGTATTTT.

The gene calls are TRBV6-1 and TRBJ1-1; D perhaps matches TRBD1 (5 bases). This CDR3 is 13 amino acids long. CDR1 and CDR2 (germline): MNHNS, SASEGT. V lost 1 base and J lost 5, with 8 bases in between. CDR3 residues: CASSEVRETEAFF. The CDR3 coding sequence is TGTGCCAGCAGTGAAGTCAGGGAGACTGAAGCTTTCTTT.

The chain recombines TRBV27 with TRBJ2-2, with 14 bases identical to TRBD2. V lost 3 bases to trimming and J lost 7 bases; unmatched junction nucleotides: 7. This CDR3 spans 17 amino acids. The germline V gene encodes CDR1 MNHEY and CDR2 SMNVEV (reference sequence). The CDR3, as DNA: TGTGCCAGCAGTTTGCGGACTAGCGGGAGGTTTGGCGGGGAGCTGTTTTTT. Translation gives CASSLRTSGRFGGELFF.

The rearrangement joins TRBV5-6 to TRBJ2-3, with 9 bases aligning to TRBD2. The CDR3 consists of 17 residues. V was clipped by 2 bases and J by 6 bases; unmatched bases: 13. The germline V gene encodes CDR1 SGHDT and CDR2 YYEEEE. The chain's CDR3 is CASSFPKTSGITDTQYF. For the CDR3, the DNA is TGTGCCAGCAGCTTCCCGAAGACTAGCGGTATAACGGATACGCAGTATTTT.

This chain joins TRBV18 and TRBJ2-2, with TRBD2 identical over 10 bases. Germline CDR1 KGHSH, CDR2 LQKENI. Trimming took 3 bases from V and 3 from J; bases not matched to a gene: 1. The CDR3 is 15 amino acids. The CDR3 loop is CASSPGLADTGELFF. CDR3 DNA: TGTGCCAGCTCACCCGGACTAGCGGACACCGGGGAGCTGTTTTTT. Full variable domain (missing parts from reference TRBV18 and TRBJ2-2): NAGVMQNPRHLVRRRGQEARLRCSPMKGHSHVYWYRQLPEEGLKFMVYLQKENIIDESGMPKERFSAEFPKEGPSILRIQQVVRGDSAAYFCASSPGLADTGELFFGEGSRLTVL.

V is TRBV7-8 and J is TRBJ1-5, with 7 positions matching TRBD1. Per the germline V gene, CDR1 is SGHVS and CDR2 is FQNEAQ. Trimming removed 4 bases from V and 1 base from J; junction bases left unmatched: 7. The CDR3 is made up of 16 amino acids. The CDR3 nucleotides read TGTGCCAGCAGCTGGGTGGGGACAGCGAGCAATCAGCCCCAGCATTTT. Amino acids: CASSWVGTASNQPQHF.

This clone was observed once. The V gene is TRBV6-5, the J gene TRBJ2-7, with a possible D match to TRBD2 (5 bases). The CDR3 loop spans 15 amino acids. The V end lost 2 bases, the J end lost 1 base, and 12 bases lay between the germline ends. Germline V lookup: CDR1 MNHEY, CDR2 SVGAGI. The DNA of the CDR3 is TGTGCCAGCAGTTACGCCCGTCGGGGATCCTACGAGCAGTACTTC. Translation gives CASSYARRGSYEQYF.

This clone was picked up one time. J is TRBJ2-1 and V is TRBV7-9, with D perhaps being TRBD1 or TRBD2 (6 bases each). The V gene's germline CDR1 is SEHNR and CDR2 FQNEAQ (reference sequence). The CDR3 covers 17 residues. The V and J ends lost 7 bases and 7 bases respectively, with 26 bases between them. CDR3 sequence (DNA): TGTGCCAGCATCCCACCGGGGGCCGTTAGGGTTTTTAATGAGCAGTTCTTC. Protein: CASIPPGAVRVFNEQFF.

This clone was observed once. The CDR3 sequence is CASSLRDGQETQYF. CDR3 coding DNA: TGTGCCAGCAGCCTTCGGGACGGCCAAGAGACCCAGTACTTC. J is TRBJ2-5 and V is TRBV11-2, with D perhaps assigned TRBD1 or TRBD2 (5 bases each). The CDR3 spans 14 residues. V gave up 5 bases and J gave up 1 base, with 11 bases separating them. CDR1 and CDR2 from the germline V gene are SGHAT and FQNNGV.

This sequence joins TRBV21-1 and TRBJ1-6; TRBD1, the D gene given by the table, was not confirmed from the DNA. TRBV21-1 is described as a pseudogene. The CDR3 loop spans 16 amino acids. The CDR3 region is CASSKRGTGVGSPLHF. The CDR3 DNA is TGTGCCAGCAGCAAACGGGGGACAGGGGTCGGGTCACCCCTCCACTTT.

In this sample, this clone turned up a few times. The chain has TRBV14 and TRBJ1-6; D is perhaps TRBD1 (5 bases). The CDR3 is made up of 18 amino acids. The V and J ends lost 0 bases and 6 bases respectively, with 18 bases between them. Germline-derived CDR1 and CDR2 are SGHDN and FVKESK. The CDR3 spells CASSQDGGAWGTNSPLHF. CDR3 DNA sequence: TGTGCCAGCAGCCAAGACGGGGGTGCGTGGGGTACTAATTCACCCCTCCACTTT.

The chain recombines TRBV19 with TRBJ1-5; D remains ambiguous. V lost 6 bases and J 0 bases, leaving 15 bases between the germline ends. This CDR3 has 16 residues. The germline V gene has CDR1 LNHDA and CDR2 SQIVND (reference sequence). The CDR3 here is CASRSLREDSNQPQHF. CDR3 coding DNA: TGTGCCAGTAGGTCTTTGCGGGAGGATAGCAATCAGCCCCAGCATTTT.

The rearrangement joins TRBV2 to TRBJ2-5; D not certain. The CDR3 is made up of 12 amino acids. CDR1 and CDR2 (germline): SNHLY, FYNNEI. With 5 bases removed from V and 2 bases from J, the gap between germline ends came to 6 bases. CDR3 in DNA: TGTGCCAGCAGTTGGGTACAAGAGACCCAGTACTTC. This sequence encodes CASSWVQETQYF.

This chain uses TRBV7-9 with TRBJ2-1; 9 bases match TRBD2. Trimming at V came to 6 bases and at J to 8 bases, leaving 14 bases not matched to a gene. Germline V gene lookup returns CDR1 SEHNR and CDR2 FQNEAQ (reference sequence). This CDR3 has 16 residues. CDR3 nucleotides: TGTGCCAGCAGAGCCCCTTTGGGCGGGGGGGCCCATGAGCAGTTCTTC. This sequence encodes CASRAPLGGGAHEQFF.